The clone carrying this TCR beta chain was picked up one time. PCR employed 60 Vbeta and 13 Jbeta primers. Here immunoSEQ multiplex PCR was the method, and the copy in TCRdb shows in-frame clones only, minus some. Of 55,000 to 70,000 clones listed, approximately 70% are singletons. This specimen belongs to a study of cytomegalovirus exposure and HLA in healthy donors. The CDR3 sequence is 15 residues long. The V end was cut by 4 bases, the J end by 0 bases, with 13 bases between. CDR1 is MNHNS and CDR2 is SASEGT in the germline V gene. The chain employs TRBV6-1 and TRBJ2-7; TRBD1 might be the D (6 bases). The sample was PBMCs. The receptor's source is a woman aged 55-69 years in good health and CMV-seropositive. The DNA of the CDR3 is TGTGCCAGCAGTGCCCAGGGGTTTAGCTCCTACGAGCAGTACTTC. This encodes CASSAQGFSSYEQYF.